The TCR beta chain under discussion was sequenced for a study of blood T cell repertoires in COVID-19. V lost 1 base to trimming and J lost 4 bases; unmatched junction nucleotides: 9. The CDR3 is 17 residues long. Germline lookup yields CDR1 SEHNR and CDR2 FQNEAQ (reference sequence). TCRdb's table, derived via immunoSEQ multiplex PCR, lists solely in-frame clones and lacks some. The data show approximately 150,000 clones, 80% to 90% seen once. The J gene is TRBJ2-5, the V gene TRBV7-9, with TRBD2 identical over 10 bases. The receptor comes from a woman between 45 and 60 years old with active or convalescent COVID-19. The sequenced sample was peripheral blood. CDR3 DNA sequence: TGTGCCAGCAGCTTAGGCCCTTCTAGCGGGAGACCAGAGACCCAGTACTTC. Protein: CASSLGPSSGRPETQYF.